Listed below are T cell receptor beta chains from one sample, sequenced in a study of CD8+CD57+ T cells in acquired aplastic anemia. TCRdb independently ran MiXCR on the reads; one entry per CDR3 protein. Altogether roughly 190,000 distinct CDR3 sequences are present, approximately 50% being singletons, with the ten largest covering approximately 9.7%. The sequencing input was sorted CD4+, CD8+, or CD8+CD57+ T cells (not recorded which) from PBMCs. The receptors originated from a human donor with aplastic anemia. CDR3s include the opening cysteine and the closing phenylalanine or tryptophan. The D gene is left open where the match is weak. The size field is filled for only some rows; it gives once, few, many or a size class.

D gene,J gene,V gene,clone size,CDR3 DNA,CDR3 protein
TRBD1,TRBJ2-5,TRBV20-1,once,TGCAGTGCGAAACAGGGGGCGCAGCGAGTTGGGGAGACCCAGTACTTC,CSAKQGAQRVGETQYF
TRBD1,TRBJ2-3,TRBV10-1,many,TGCGCCAGCAGCCGCGAGGACAGGCCCAGCACAGATACGCAGTATTTT,CASSREDRPSTDTQYF
NA,TRBJ1-3,TRBV12-3/TRBV12-4,many,TGTGCCAGCAGACCCGGGCAATCAAACACCATATATTTT,CASRPGQSNTIYF
TRBD2,TRBJ2-7,TRBV24-1,NA,TGTGCCACCAGTGATTGGACTAGCGGTATCTCCTACGAGCAGTACTTC,CATSDWTSGISYEQYF
NA,TRBJ1-1,TRBV19,many,TGTGCCAGTAGTATGGGTGGCCTCCCACCGGGGAAACCTGAAGCTTTCTTT,CASSMGGLPPGKPEAFF
NA,TRBJ1-5,TRBV5-1,NA,TGCGCCAGCAGCTTGGACGGCCGTGGCAATCAGCCCCAGCATTTT,CASSLDGRGNQPQHF
NA,TRBJ2-6,TRBV11-2,NA,TGTGCCAGCAGCGGCGGCCCAGGGATGGGCCCTCACTCTGGGGCCAACGTCCTGACCTTC,CASSGGPGMGPHSGANVLTF
NA,TRBJ1-2,TRBV29-1,NA,TGCAGCGTCGTGTTCCCCATCGTTAATGTCTACACCTTC,CSVVFPIVNVYTF
NA,TRBJ2-6,TRBV28,NA,TGTGCCAGCCTGGACTCTGGGGCCAACGTCCTGACTTTC,CASLDSGANVLTF
NA,TRBJ1-5,TRBV7-2,NA,TGTGCCAGCAGCCTCAAACAGGGAGGGCCCCAGCATTTT,CASSLKQGGPQHF
NA,TRBJ2-7,TRBV24-1,NA,TGTGCCACCAGTGACCTGTGGCAAGAGACAGTAGTAGAGCAGTACTTC,CATSDLWQETVVEQYF
TRBD1,TRBJ1-6,TRBV2,few,TGTGCCAGCAGTGAGACAGGGTCGTCACCCCTCCACTTT,CASSETGSSPLHF